The 8 T cell receptor beta chains in this list originate from one sample, sequenced in a study of T cells in Graves' hyperthyroidism and ophthalmopathy. Using RNA transcripts as the source, TCR beta CDR3 regions were amplified. During a first-round RT-PCR of the TCR CDR3, the HTBI primer set was used. TCRdb re-called the multiplex PCR reads through MiXCR, storing one row per CDR3 protein. The sample records a few hundred thousand distinct CDR3 sequences, about 15% being singletons. The sequencing input was blood. Receptor source: a woman aged 18-35 years with Graves' hyperthyroidism.

There are many counts of this clonotype. The chain links TRBV3-1 to TRBJ1-5; 11 bases align to TRBD1. The CDR3 sequence is 16 residues long. From germline, CDR1 is LGHDT and CDR2 YNNKEL (reference sequence). V was clipped by 0 bases and J by 6 bases; unmatched bases: 4. CDR3 DNA: TGTGCCAGCAGCCAAGACCGGACAGGGGGCGGTCAGCCCCAGCATTTT. Residues: CASSQDRTGGGQPQHF.

The chain couples TRBV11-2 to TRBJ2-3, with 7 bases lining up with TRBD1. J was trimmed by 0 bases and V by 10 bases; bases with no gene match: 10. Germline CDR1 is SGHAT and CDR2 is FQNNGV. There are 15 residues in the CDR3. This CDR3 is CATGTVRTSTDTQYF. DNA for the CDR3: TGTGCCACCGGGACAGTTCGTACTAGCACAGATACGCAGTATTTT.

This clonotype was counted many times. The chain uses TRBV20-1 and TRBJ2-7; D is possibly TRBD1 (6 bases). Germline V gene data show CDR1 as DFQATT and CDR2 as SNEGSKA (reference sequence). The CDR3 has 14 residues. V lost 4 bases and J lost 4, with 17 bases in between. CDR3 protein: CSATPRTAVYEQYF. The CDR3 nucleotides are TGCAGTGCTACTCCAAGGACAGCGGTTTACGAGCAGTACTTC.

The rearrangement uses TRBV7-9 and TRBJ2-7, with 7 bases matching TRBD1. CDR3 length: 15 amino acids. Germline V gene sequence: CDR1 SEHNR, CDR2 FQNEAQ (reference sequence). With V trimmed by 0 bases and J by 2 bases, 4 bases remained unmatched. The CDR3 DNA sequence: TGTGCCAGCAGCTTAGCGCTGGGGACAGCCTACGAGCAGTACTTC. Residues: CASSLALGTAYEQYF. Full variable domain (missing parts from reference TRBV7-9 and TRBJ2-7): DTGVSQNPRHKITKRGQNVTFRCDPISEHNRLYWYRQTLGQGPEFLTYFQNEAQLEKSRLLSDRFSAERPKGSFSTLEIQRTEQGDSAMYLCASSLALGTAYEQYFGPGTRLTVT.

In its sample, this clonotype was seen many times. This chain uses TRBV7-2 with TRBJ2-1; TRBD2 is a possible D gene (6 bases). Trimming took 3 bases from V and 6 from J, leaving 15 bases between them. The CDR3 totals 15 residues. The V gene's germline CDR1 is SGHTA and CDR2 FQGNSA. The CDR3 DNA follows: TGTGCCAGCAGCTTCTATAGCGGCAGTATCAATGAGCAGTTCTTC. As protein: CASSFYSGSINEQFF.

This clonotype was detected many times. The chain is built from TRBV11-2 and TRBJ2-1, with TRBD1 matching over 7 bases. CDR3 length: 16 residues. Germline V gene lookup returns CDR1 SGHAT and CDR2 FQNNGV. V trimming: 6 bases; J trimming: 5 bases; junction bases outside the gene matches: 13. CDR3: CASRGLTGRLDNEQFF. The CDR3 DNA reads as TGTGCCAGCAGGGGCTTGACAGGGCGGCTCGACAATGAGCAGTTCTTC.

This clonotype was counted many times. V is TRBV4-3 and J is TRBJ1-2; 9 bases are a match to TRBD1. This CDR3 contains 15 residues. V lost 2 bases and J lost 6; bases outside the gene matches: 7. In germline, CDR1 is LGHNA, CDR2 YSLEER. The CDR3 nucleotides are TGCGCCAGCAGCCAACAAGGGACAGGGTTGGATGGCTACACCTTC. Encoded protein: CASSQQGTGLDGYTF.

This clonotype was seen many times. The rearrangement joins TRBV3-1 to TRBJ1-2; D uncertain. This CDR3 is built from 14 residues. Looked up from germline, CDR1 is LGHDT and CDR2 is YNNKEL (reference sequence). Trimming stripped 0 bases from V and 10 bases from J, with 15 bases between. CDR3 bases: TGTGCCAGCAGCCAAGATCTCAAGGAGATTAACTACACCTTC. This gives the protein CASSQDLKEINYTF.